This T cell receptor beta chain came from a study of blood T cell repertoires in COVID-19. About the study: The study drew acute and convalescent COVID-19 samples from the United States, Italy and Spain. PBMCs, B-cell-depleted T cells, or T cells were the source of the cDNA or gDNA that made up the material.

Original handling: Amplification of reference gene primers was used by the study to estimate nucleated cell counts. Only in-frame clones appear in the TCRdb table, and some are missing; sequencing was by immunoSEQ multiplex PCR. The DNA was the basis for D and trimming; V, J and clone size are from that table. The table lists under 45,000 clones, more than 65% of them singletons. The germline V gene has CDR1 ENHRY and CDR2 SYGVKD. The CDR3 is 13 residues long. Trimming took off 6 bases at V and 5 bases at J, with 13 bases between the two ends. What was sequenced was peripheral blood. The chain carries TRBV10-3 and TRBJ2-5; possible D gene TRBD2, 6 bases. The TCR sequence derives from an elderly man with acute or convalescent COVID-19. The CDR3: CAISRAGRETQYF. In DNA, the CDR3 is TGTGCCATCAGCAGGGCGGGGCGGGAGACCCAGTACTTC.